This T cell receptor delta chain was retrieved from a study of Vδ1+ human thymocytes. General study results and limits: Thymic TRG and TRD repertoires appeared highly polyclonal, with Gaussian CDR3 length distributions.

This clone was seen only a few times. Its antigen is still unknown. The sample carries other DNA sequences with the same CDR3. Sequences come from RNA converted to cDNA by reverse transcription. Pooled V-gene forward primers with one constant-region reverse primer generated the CDR3 amplicons by multiplex PCR. TCRdb ran CATT on the multiplex PCR reads. The sample contains about 25,000 delta-chain clones, roughly 29% of which appear only once. After alphabeta T cell depletion, CD3+ Vdelta1+ Vdelta2- thymocytes were sorted. From germline, CDR1 is TSWWSYY and CDR2 QGS. The CDR3 is made up of 16 amino acids. Trimming removed 1 base from V and 6 bases from J, with 15 bases in between.

The chain combines TRDV1 with TRDJ2, with D tentatively TRDD3 (6 bases). The sample consisted of Vdelta1+ gamma-delta thymocytes from the thymus. Specified subset: FACS-sorted CD3+ TCRalphabeta- TCRVdelta1+ TCRVdelta2- thymocytes. The receptor's source is a boy less than two years old who had congenital heart surgery. CDR3 coding DNA: TGTGCTCTTGGGGAACAACTGGGCTGGGGTGCAGCACAACTCTTCTTT. Protein: CALGEQLGWGAAQLFF.